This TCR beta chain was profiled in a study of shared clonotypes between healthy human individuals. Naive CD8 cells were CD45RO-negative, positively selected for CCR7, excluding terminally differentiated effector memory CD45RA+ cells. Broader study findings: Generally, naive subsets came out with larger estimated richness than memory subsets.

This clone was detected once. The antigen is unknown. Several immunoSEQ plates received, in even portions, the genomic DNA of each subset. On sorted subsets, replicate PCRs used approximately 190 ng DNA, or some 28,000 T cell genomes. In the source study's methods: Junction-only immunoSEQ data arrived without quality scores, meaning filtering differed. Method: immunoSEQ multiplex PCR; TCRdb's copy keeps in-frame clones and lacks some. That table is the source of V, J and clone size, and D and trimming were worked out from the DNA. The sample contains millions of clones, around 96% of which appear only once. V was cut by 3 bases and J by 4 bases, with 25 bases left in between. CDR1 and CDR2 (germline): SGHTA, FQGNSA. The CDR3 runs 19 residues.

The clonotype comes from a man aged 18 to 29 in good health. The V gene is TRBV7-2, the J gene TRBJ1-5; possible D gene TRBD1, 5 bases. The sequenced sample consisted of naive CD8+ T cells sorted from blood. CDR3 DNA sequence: TGTGCCAGCAGCTTTGTAGATAACATGACAGTGCCTGGGAATCAGCCCCAGCATTTT. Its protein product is CASSFVDNMTVPGNQPQHF.